This TCR beta chain was observed in a study of identical twins. This clonotype was observed at least ten times. Its specificity is unknown. Study results and limitations: Invariant cells of the MAIT and iNKT types might have partly distorted the zero-insertion analyses. Monozygotic twins shared more out-of-frame TCR alpha than recombination models predicted.

The ends were cut back, 4 bases at V and 4 bases at J, with 19 bases in the middle. CDR3 length: 15 residues. Germline values: CDR1 SQVTM, CDR2 ANQGSEA. A universal primer site arose from template switching, and cDNA bore unique molecular identifiers. TCRdb reprocessed the 5' RACE reads via MiXCR and lists one record per CDR3 protein. The top ten clones hold 1.5% to 2% of a sample with roughly 710,000 distinct CDR3 sequences, roughly 6% of them seen once. This receptor was identified in a man aged 18 to 30 in good health. This chain joins TRBV29-1 and TRBJ1-1; D possibly corresponds to TRBD1 (5 bases). Sequenced material: naive T cells sorted from blood. The CDR3 DNA reads as TGCAGCGTTGTGGTCCACGGCGGGGGTGGCACTGAAGCTTTCTTT. Residues: CSVVVHGGGGTEAFF.